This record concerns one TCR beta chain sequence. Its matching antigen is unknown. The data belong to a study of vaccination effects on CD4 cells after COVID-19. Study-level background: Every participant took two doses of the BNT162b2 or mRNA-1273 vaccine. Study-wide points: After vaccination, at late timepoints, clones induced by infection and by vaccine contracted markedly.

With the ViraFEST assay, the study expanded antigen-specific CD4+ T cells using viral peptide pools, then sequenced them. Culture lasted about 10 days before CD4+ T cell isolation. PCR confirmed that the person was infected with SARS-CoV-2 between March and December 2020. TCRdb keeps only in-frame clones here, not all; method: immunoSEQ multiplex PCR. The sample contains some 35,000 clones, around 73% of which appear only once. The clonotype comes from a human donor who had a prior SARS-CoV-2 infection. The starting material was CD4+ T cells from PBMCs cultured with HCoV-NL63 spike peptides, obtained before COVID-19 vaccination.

The CDR3 is CASSLAAGGTPYNEQFF. CDR3 coding DNA: TGTGCCAGCAGCCTGGCCGCAGGGGGAACGCCCTACAATGAGCAGTTCTTC. The chain carries TRBV5-6 and TRBJ2-1, with 7 bases fitting TRBD1. The CDR3 loop spans 17 amino acids. V dropped 4 bases and J dropped 2; count of bases not matched to a gene: 12. Germline assignment: CDR1 SGHDT and CDR2 YYEEEE. Complete variable domain (other parts from reference TRBV5-6 and TRBJ2-1): DAGVTQSPTHLIKTRGQQVTLRCSPKSGHDTVSWYQQALGQGPQFIFQYYEEEERQRGNFPDRFSGHQFPNYSSELNVNALLLGDSALYLCASSLAAGGTPYNEQFFGPGTRLTVL.